The clone carrying this T cell receptor (beta chain) was seen a few times. The antigen is undetermined. These data belong to a study of CD8 T cells in ankylosing spondylitis. 5'-RACE, quantitative and with molecular barcodes, yielded the TCR beta libraries. From the 5' RACE reads, TCRdb called clonotypes with MiXCR, one entry per CDR3 protein. The table records about 840,000 distinct CDR3 sequences, 12% of them present only once. V was cut by 3 bases and J by 4 bases, with 13 bases left in between. Germline V lookup: CDR1 MRHNA, CDR2 SNTAGT. The CDR3 consists of 15 residues. Regarding the study as a whole: Ankylosing spondylitis blood appeared to be characterized by a TCR beta motif of 8 or 9 highly homologous variants. Reportedly, significant enrichment of disease-linked clones occurred in matched ankylosing spondylitis synovial fluid.

This chain links TRBV6-4 with TRBJ2-1; D unresolved. This clonotype was sampled from a male donor with ankylosing spondylitis. The sequencing sample was made of blood, either unsorted or a sorted T cell fraction (not recorded which). The CDR3 spells CASSERHSVYNEQFF. DNA for the CDR3: TGTGCCAGCAGTGAAAGGCATTCAGTATACAATGAGCAGTTCTTC.